This paragraph reports one TCR beta chain. This clonotype was seen a handful of times. Its binding antigen is unknown. No much larger clone exists at a distance of one base, and base qualities are not known. CDR3 length: 15 amino acids, cysteine to phenylalanine. CDR3 DNA is the only sequence kept; it has 45 bases, read in frame from the first base. Trimming accounts for 1 base at V and 3 bases at J, while the number of junction bases matched to no gene is 3. Per the germline V gene, LGHNA is the CDR1 and YSLEER is the CDR2. The sequencer was an Illumina NovaSeq 6000. cDNA libraries for TCRalpha and TCRbeta were prepared by 5'RACE using constant-segment primers, with sample barcodes and unique molecular identifiers added. RNA was extracted from every sample with Trizol reagent. Library amplification was performed in two PCR steps, and a second sample barcode and Illumina TruSeq adapters were introduced in the second step. Sequencing of the libraries was done on an Illumina NovaSeq, producing 2 x 150 bp paired-end reads. On the study's bioinformatics: The reads were demultiplexed and collapsed into UMI-guided consensus sequences using migec v1.2.7. Using mixcr v2.1.11, the UMI consensuses were aligned to TRA and TRB V and J templates and assembled into clonotypes. Clonotypes were classified as expanded or contracted when called significant by both edgeR and NoisET, with noise models trained on biological replicates. For edgeR calls, a false discovery rate-adjusted p below 0.01 and a log2 fold-change threshold of 1 were applied. As an exploratory analysis of dynamics, max-normalized trajectories of the 1000 most abundant clonotypes were examined with PCA combined with hierarchical clustering. Each responding clone was given a CD4 or CD8 phenotype based on the CD4+ and CD8+ repertoires, which had been sequenced separately. TCRdb's own reprocessing of the public reads used fastp at Q25 and MiXCR and kept productive beta chains. Each entry is one CDR3 protein sequence, shown with its most common DNA and genes. The V and J calls were not made by the authors but by TCRdb's processing. A total of about 320,000 distinct CDR3 sequences appear in this sample, approximately 14% of them only once. Of the sample, 21% falls within the top ten clones.

This sample is drawn from a study of T-cell memory formation after mild COVID-19 (dated by TCRdb to the early 2020s). The study in broad terms: TCR sequence clusters from the two donors were largely donor specific. In two donors, T-cell clones that expanded and contracted after mild COVID-19 were followed by sequencing TCRalpha and TCRbeta repertoires longitudinally. Two young, previously healthy adult volunteers made up the cohort, one male and one female.

Ficoll-Paque density gradient centrifugation was the method used to isolate PBMCs. The research as a whole found: Clones that contracted from day 15 to 85 showed balanced CD4/CD8 phenotypes, whereas a second wave of clones that expanded from day 15 to 37 leaned towards CD4+. Some responding clones were detected in pre-infection memory, which suggested that pre-existing cross-reactive memory T cells had joined the SARS-CoV-2 response. Contracting CD4+ clones were located mainly in the CM and EM memory subsets, whereas CD8+ clones were found to be enriched in EMRA. SARS-CoV-2 specificity of the second-wave clones peaking on day 37 was not confirmed. Only a couple of mild cases were covered in the study, and larger cohorts including severe cases with pre-infection samples were considered necessary.

Sequencing used PBMCs or a T cell subset sorted from them (not recorded which). The TCR was taken from a man aged 18 to 29 who had mild COVID-19 (a few samples of this study predate the infection). The sample titles of this study are shuffled in the database, so cell type and time point are left out; the donor was told from shared clones. The chain uses TRBV4-3 and TRBJ1-3, with 7 bases matching TRBD1. The CDR3 in this case is CASSQGTGVGNTIYF. At the DNA level, the sequence is TGCGCCAGCAGCCAAGGTACAGGGGTTGGAAACACCATATATTTT.